This T cell receptor beta chain was observed in a study of T cell repertoires in cytomegalovirus infection. CDR1 SGHAT and CDR2 FQNNGV come from the germline V gene. The CDR3 is 15 amino acids. Trimming left V 2 bases short and J 7 bases short, with 14 bases between. TCRdb reprocessed the reads with MiXCR, giving one entry per CDR3 protein. Seen here are fewer than 300,000 distinct CDR3 sequences, around 25% observed once, and the top ten hold roughly 14%. This clonotype was sampled from a human donor in good health (CMV status not recorded). Some clones in this sample may be carry-over from other donors' samples. The V gene is TRBV11-2, the J gene TRBJ1-4; D uncertain. Sequences were obtained from PBMCs. CDR3: CASSLRGASREKLFF. The DNA of the CDR3 is TGTGCCAGCAGCTTACGAGGCGCCAGTCGTGAAAAACTGTTTTTT.